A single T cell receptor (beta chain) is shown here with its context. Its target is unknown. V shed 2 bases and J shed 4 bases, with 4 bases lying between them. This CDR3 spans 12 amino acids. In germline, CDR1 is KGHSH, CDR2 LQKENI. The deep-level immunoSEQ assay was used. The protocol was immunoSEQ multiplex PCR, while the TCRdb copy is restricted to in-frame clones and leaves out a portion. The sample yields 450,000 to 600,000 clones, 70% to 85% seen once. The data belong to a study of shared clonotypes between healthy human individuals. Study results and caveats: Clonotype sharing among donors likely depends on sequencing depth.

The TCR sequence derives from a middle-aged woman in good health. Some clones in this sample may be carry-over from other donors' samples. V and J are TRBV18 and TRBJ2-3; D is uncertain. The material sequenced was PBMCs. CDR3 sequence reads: CASSPNADTQYF. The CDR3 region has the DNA TGTGCCAGCTCACCAAATGCAGATACGCAGTATTTT.